This T cell receptor (beta chain) was retrieved from a study of neurological immune-mediated disorders. Study results and caveats: It was the repertoires of 18 of 34 multiple sclerosis patients that phylogenetic grouping placed in one related-CDR3 cluster, which is a possible signature.

Trimming took off 6 bases at V and 0 bases at J, with 12 bases between the two ends. There are 14 residues in the CDR3. This clonotype was found many times. Its antigen remains unidentified. TCRdb re-derived calls from the 5' RACE reads in MiXCR, one entry per CDR3 protein. This sample has fewer than 80,000 distinct CDR3 sequences, with around 4.8% found just once. The unsorted libraries had their origin in 2 million PBMCs stored at -80 C. The origin of this receptor is a woman in her forties or fifties with multiple sclerosis. V is TRBV12-3 or TRBV12-4 and J is TRBJ2-7; D remains ambiguous. Sequenced material: PBMCs. The CDR3 protein is CASSPGPNSYEQYF. DNA for the CDR3: TGTGCCAGCAGCCCCGGGCCTAACTCCTACGAGCAGTACTTC.